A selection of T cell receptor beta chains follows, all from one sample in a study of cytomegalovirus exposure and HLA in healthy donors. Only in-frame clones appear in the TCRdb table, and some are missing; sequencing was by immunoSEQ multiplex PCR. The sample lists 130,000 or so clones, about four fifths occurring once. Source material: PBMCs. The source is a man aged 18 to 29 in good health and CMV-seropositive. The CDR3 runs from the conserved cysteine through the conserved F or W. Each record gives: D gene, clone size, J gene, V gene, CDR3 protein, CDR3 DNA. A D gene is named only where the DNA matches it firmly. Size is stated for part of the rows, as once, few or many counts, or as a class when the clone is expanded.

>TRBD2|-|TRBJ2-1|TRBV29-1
CSVDSGRVPYNEQFF
TGCAGCGTTGATAGCGGGAGGGTCCCCTACAATGAGCAGTTCTTC
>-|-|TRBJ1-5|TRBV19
CASSIGGYSNQPQHF
TGTGCCAGTAGTATCGGGGGATATAGCAATCAGCCCCAGCATTTT
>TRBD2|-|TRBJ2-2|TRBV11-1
CASSLRGGIPGELFF
TGTGCCAGCAGCCTCCGGGGGGGGATACCCGGGGAGCTGTTTTTT
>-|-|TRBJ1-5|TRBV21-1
CASSKRCRGSNQPQHF
TGTGCCAGCAGCAAAAGGTGCCGGGGAAGCAATCAGCCCCAGCATTTT
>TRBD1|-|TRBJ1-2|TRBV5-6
CASSPDRGSYGYTF
TGTGCCAGCAGCCCGGACAGGGGCTCCTATGGCTACACCTTC
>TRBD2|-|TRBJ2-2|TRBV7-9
CSSSLASGSGVIGELFF
TGTTCCAGCAGCTTAGCTAGCGGGAGTGGAGTTATCGGGGAGCTGTTTTTT
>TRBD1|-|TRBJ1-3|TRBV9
CASSVQGAASGNTIYF
TGTGCCAGCAGCGTACAGGGGGCAGCCTCTGGAAACACCATATATTTT
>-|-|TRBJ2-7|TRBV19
CASSNGQSYEQYF
TGTGCCAGTAGTAACGGACAGTCCTACGAGCAGTACTTC
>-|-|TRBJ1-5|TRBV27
CASSLLGAGSYNQPQHF
TGTGCCAGCAGTTTATTAGGTGCGGGGAGTTACAATCAGCCCCAGCATTTT
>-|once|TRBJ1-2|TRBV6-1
CASIMAGPYGYTF
TGTGCCAGCATCATGGCAGGGCCCTATGGCTACACCTTC
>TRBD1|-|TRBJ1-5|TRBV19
CASSIQGQGQPQHF
TGTGCCAGTAGTATACAGGGACAGGGGCAGCCCCAGCATTTT
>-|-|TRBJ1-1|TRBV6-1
CASSEDRVLKPNTEAFF
TGTGCCAGCAGTGAAGACAGGGTTTTGAAACCAAACACTGAAGCTTTCTTT
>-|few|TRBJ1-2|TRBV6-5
CASSYSGPGNYGYTF
TGTGCCAGCAGTTACTCGGGTCCGGGGAACTATGGCTACACCTTC
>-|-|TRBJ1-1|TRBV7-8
CASSRYWEVSNTEAFF
TGTGCCAGCAGCCGATACTGGGAGGTATCGAACACTGAAGCTTTCTTT
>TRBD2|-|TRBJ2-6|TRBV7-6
CASTPQAGRSSGANVLTF
TGTGCCAGCACCCCCCAAGCGGGACGGAGTTCTGGGGCCAACGTCCTGACTTTC
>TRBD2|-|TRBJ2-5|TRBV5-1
CASSSTGKGLAGVGETQYF
TGCGCCAGCAGCTCGACGGGGAAAGGACTAGCGGGAGTGGGAGAGACCCAGTACTTC
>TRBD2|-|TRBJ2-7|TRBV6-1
CASSVLAGGRDEQYF
TGTGCCAGCAGTGTTTTAGCGGGAGGCCGGGACGAGCAGTACTTC
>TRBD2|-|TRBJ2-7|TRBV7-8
CASSHSAGGPYEQYF
TGTGCCAGCAGCCATTCAGCGGGAGGACCTTACGAGCAGTACTTC
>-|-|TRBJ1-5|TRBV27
CASSLSAGQVSQPQHF
TGTGCCAGCAGTTTATCGGCAGGGCAGGTATCTCAGCCCCAGCATTTT
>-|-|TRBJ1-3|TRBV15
CATSRDRQRTSGNTIYF
TGTGCCACCAGCAGAGATCGCCAGCGGACCTCTGGAAACACCATATATTTT
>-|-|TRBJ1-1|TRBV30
CAWSSGGRNTEAFF
TGTGCCTGGAGTTCGGGGGGGAGAAACACTGAAGCTTTCTTT
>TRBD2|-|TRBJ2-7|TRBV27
CASSLREGYEQYF
TGTGCCAGCAGTTTACGGGAGGGTTACGAGCAGTACTTC
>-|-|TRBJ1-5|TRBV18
CASSPTEGGNQPQHF
TGTGCCAGCTCACCAACTGAGGGTGGCAATCAGCCCCAGCATTTT
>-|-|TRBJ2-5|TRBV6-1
CASSDESWRETQYF
TGTGCCAGCAGTGACGAGTCCTGGAGGGAGACCCAGTACTTC
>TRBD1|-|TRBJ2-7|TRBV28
CASRTGGGEQYF
TGTGCCAGCAGGACAGGGGGAGGCGAGCAGTACTTC
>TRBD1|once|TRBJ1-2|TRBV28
CASSDGPGGNYGYTF
TGTGCCAGCAGCGACGGACCAGGGGGGAACTATGGCTACACCTTC
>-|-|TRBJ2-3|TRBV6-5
CASRTLRGMTDTQYF
TGTGCCAGCAGGACCCTCCGAGGGATGACAGATACGCAGTATTTT
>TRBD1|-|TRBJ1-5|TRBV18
CASSPPGQGFQPQHF
TGTGCCAGCTCACCACCGGGACAGGGCTTTCAGCCCCAGCATTTT
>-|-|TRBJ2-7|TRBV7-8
CASDPGISYEQYF
TGTGCCAGCGATCCCGGGATTTCCTACGAGCAGTACTTC
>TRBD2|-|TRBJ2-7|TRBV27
CASSWSVLAGYEQYF
TGTGCCAGCAGTTGGAGCGTGCTAGCGGGCTACGAGCAGTACTTC
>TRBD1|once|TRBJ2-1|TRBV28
CASSSYTYRGPGYNEQFF
TGTGCCAGCAGTTCCTACACCTACAGGGGGCCGGGGTACAATGAGCAGTTCTTC
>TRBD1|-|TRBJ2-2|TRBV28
CASSSWTGTGELFF
TGTGCCAGCAGTTCCTGGACAGGAACCGGGGAGCTGTTTTTT
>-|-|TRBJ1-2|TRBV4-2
CASSQDQGGFPYGYTF
TGTGCCAGCAGCCAAGATCAGGGCGGCTTCCCCTATGGCTACACCTTC
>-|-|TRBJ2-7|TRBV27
CASSLNNEQYF
TGTGCCAGCAGCCTAAATAACGAGCAGTACTTC
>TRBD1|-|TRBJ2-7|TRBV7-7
CASSRQGGTREQYF
TGTGCTAGCAGCCGACAGGGCGGAACGCGGGAGCAGTACTTC
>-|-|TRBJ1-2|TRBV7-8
CASSLEGRGGAAPTF
TGTGCCAGCAGCTTAGAGGGTAGGGGGGGCGCGGCACCCACCTTC
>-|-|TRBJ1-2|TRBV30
CAWSVTVTSGGYTF
TGTGCCTGGAGCGTAACGGTTACATCGGGAGGCTACACCTTC
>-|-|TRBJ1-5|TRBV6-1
CASSGGRGGNQPQHF
TGTGCCAGCAGCGGGGGACGTGGGGGCAATCAGCCCCAGCATTTT
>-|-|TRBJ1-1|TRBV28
CASSPPRGVNTEAFF
TGTGCCAGCAGTCCCCCCCGAGGTGTGAACACTGAAGCTTTCTTT
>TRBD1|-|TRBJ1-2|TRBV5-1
CASSPAGGIYGYTF
TGCGCCAGCAGCCCCGCAGGGGGAATCTATGGCTACACCTTC
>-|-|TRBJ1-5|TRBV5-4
CASSFGQPGPNQPQHF
TGTGCCAGCAGCTTTGGGCAGCCAGGCCCTAATCAGCCCCAGCATTTT
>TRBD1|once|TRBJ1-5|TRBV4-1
CASSSGQGGGQPQHF
TGCGCCAGCAGCTCTGGACAGGGCGGGGGTCAGCCCCAGCATTTT
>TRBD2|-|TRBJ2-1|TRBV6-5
CASSYSLAGSYNEQFF
TGTGCCAGCAGTTACTCGCTAGCGGGATCCTACAATGAGCAGTTCTTC
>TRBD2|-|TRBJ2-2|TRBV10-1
CASSRLAGDTGELFF
TGCGCCAGCAGTCGACTAGCGGGAGACACCGGGGAGCTGTTTTTT
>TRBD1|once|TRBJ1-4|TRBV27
CASSYGTGGEKLFF
TGTGCCAGCAGCTATGGGACAGGCGGAGAAAAACTGTTTTTT
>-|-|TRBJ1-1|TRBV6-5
CASSWSGSPNTEAFF
TGTGCCAGCAGCTGGTCCGGGTCCCCTAACACTGAAGCTTTCTTT
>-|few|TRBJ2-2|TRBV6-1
CASVRGTEGSGELFF
TGTGCCAGCGTGAGGGGAACGGAGGGATCCGGGGAGCTGTTTTTT
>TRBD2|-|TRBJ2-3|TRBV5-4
CASSPGGGRAVDTQYF
TGTGCCAGCAGCCCGGGGGGCGGGAGGGCCGTAGATACGCAGTATTTT
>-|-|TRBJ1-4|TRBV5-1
CASSFGSQANEKLFF
TGCGCCAGCAGCTTTGGCAGCCAGGCGAATGAAAAACTGTTTTTT
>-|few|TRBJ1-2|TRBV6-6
CASRQGVRDYGYTF
TGTGCCAGCAGACAGGGAGTACGGGACTATGGCTACACCTTC
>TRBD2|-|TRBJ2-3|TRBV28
CASSKRLAGRNTQYF
TGTGCCAGCAGTAAGAGGTTAGCGGGCCGTAATACGCAGTATTTT
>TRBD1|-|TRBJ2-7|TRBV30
CAWKTGGLSYEQYF
TGTGCCTGGAAGACAGGGGGCCTTTCCTACGAGCAGTACTTC
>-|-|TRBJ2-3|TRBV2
CASSGRGNTDTQYF
TGTGCCAGCAGTGGAAGGGGAAACACAGATACGCAGTATTTT
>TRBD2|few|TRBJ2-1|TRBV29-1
CSVEDRTSGDYEQFF
TGCAGCGTTGAAGATCGGACTAGCGGGGACTATGAGCAGTTCTTC